These 21 T cell receptor beta chains originate from one sample sequenced in a study of tissue T cells after allogeneic stem cell transplantation. The method was immunoSEQ multiplex PCR; TCRdb's version includes in-frame clones alone and lacks a portion of them. The data show about 26,000 clones, with about 90% seen just once and 2% to 2.5% held by the top ten. This material consisted of blood, taken before transplantation. The origin of the receptors is a male donor older than 55 who later had graft-versus-host disease after an allogeneic stem cell transplant.

The chain carries TRBV12-3 or TRBV12-4 and TRBJ2-4; TRBD2 agrees at 7 bases. The CDR3 is made up of 13 amino acids. Trimming at V came to 1 base and at J to 7 bases, leaving 1 base not matched to a gene. The CDR3 coding sequence is TGTGCCAGCAGTTTAGTTAGCGGGAACATTCAGTACTTC. Encoded protein: CASSLVSGNIQYF.

The chain recombines TRBV6-5 with TRBJ1-5, with D perhaps TRBD1 (6 bases). V gave up 6 bases and J gave up 4 bases, with 16 bases separating them. CDR1 and CDR2 (germline): MNHEY, SVGAGI. There are 15 residues in the CDR3. CDR3 DNA sequence: TGTGCCAGCAGACCCCAAGGGGGGGGTAATCAGCCCCAGCATTTT. Residues: CASRPQGGGNQPQHF.

V gene TRBV6-1 combines with J gene TRBJ2-2, with D unclear. CDR1 and CDR2 (germline): MNHNS, SASEGT. This CDR3 has 14 residues. V was trimmed by 2 bases and J by 5 bases, leaving 9 bases between them. The CDR3 sequence: CASSELGRTGELFF. Written as DNA, the CDR3 is TGTGCCAGCAGTGAACTTGGTAGGACCGGGGAGCTGTTTTTT.

The rearrangement links TRBV5-1 to TRBJ2-1, with D possibly being TRBD1 (6 bases). Between the trimmed V and J ends, which lost 5 bases and 6 bases, there was a span of 18 bases. The length of the CDR3 is 15 residues. The germline gives CDR1 SGHRS, CDR2 YFSETQ. The CDR3 here is CASRPTLQGSNEQFF. The CDR3, as DNA: TGCGCCAGCAGGCCCACCCTACAGGGAAGCAATGAGCAGTTCTTC.

The CDR3 protein is CASRVNTYEQYF. CDR3 in DNA: TGTGCCAGCAGAGTTAATACCTACGAGCAGTACTTC. The rearrangement joins TRBV25-1 to TRBJ2-7; D is undetermined. Trimming removed 6 bases at V and 2 bases at J, with 8 bases between. The CDR3 covers 12 residues. Germline values: CDR1 MGHDK, CDR2 SYGVNS.

The J gene is TRBJ2-5, the V gene TRBV24-1; TRBD1 matches 9 bases. Germline-derived CDR1 and CDR2 are KGHDR and SFDVKD. Germline trimming cut 0 bases from V and 4 bases from J; bases unmatched to any gene: 2. The CDR3 loop spans 15 amino acids. As DNA, the CDR3 is TGTGCCACCAGTGATTTGGGACAGGGGACAGAGACCCAGTACTTC. This sequence encodes CATSDLGQGTETQYF.

The chain uses TRBV7-2 and TRBJ2-3; D is tentatively TRBD1 or TRBD2 (5 bases each). V lost 4 bases and J lost 0, with 14 bases in between. Germline CDR1 and CDR2: SGHTA and FQGNSA. The CDR3 has 16 residues. The CDR3 DNA is TGTGCCAGCAGCTATAGAGGGGTTACTAGCACAGATACGCAGTATTTT. Amino acid sequence: CASSYRGVTSTDTQYF. The full variable domain, its missing parts supplied by reference TRBV7-2 and TRBJ2-3, is GAGVSQSPSNKVTEKGKDVELRCDPISGHTALYWYRQSLGQGLEFLIYFQGNSAPDKSGLPSDRFSAERTGGSVSTLTIQRTQQEDSAVYLCASSYRGVTSTDTQYFGPGTRLTVL.

This rearrangement joins TRBV12-3 or TRBV12-4 to TRBJ1-2; 7 bases are shared with TRBD1. V shed 7 bases, J shed 7 bases, and the junction held 6 bases outside the gene matches. There are 12 residues in the CDR3. CDR3 protein: CASTPRQGGYTF. The CDR3 region has the DNA TGTGCCAGCACCCCGAGACAGGGTGGCTACACCTTC.

This CDR3 is CASRLAGGPPKTQYF. CDR3 sequence (DNA): TGTGCCAGCAGACTAGCGGGGGGCCCGCCAAAGACCCAGTACTTC. J is TRBJ2-5 and V is TRBV6-5, with 12 bases lining up with TRBD2. Germline CDR1 is MNHEY and CDR2 is SVGAGI. J gave up 6 bases and V 6 bases, and 8 bases lay outside the gene matches. This CDR3 has 15 amino acids.

This chain connects TRBV6-6 to TRBJ2-5, with TRBD2 matching 13 bases. Trimming cost V 5 bases and J 2 bases; bases outside gene matches: 5. This CDR3 contains 16 residues. Per the germline V gene, CDR1 is MNHNY and CDR2 is SVGAGI (reference sequence). In DNA, the CDR3 is TGTGCCAGCAGTCATCGGACTAGCGGGGGACAAGAGACCCAGTACTTC. The encoded protein is CASSHRTSGGQETQYF.

The chain joins TRBV10-3 to TRBJ1-2, with D possibly TRBD1 on 5 matching bases. CDR3 length: 13 amino acids. Trimming pared 10 bases from V and 0 bases from J, leaving 12 bases between. Germline CDR1 ENHRY, CDR2 SYGVKD. DNA for the CDR3: TGTGCCAAGACAGAAGACCCTAACTATGGCTACACCTTC. This codes for CAKTEDPNYGYTF.

V gene TRBV24-1 combines with J gene TRBJ2-7, with D possibly being TRBD2 (5 bases). CDR1 and CDR2 from the germline V gene are KGHDR and SFDVKD. Deletions cut 3 bases from V and 7 bases from J, with 6 bases between. This CDR3 is built from 11 residues. In DNA form, the CDR3 reads TGTGCCACCAGTGATCGGGGAGAGCAGTACTTC. This encodes CATSDRGEQYF.

This chain uses TRBV5-1 with TRBJ1-2, with D hard to call. The CDR3 has 15 residues. V was pared by 0 bases and J by 2 bases, with 11 bases between. Germline V gene sequence: CDR1 SGHRS, CDR2 YFSETQ. The CDR3, as DNA: TGCGCCAGCAGCTTGGAGGGCACCTTAAACTATGGCTACACCTTC. Protein product: CASSLEGTLNYGYTF.

The chain is built from TRBV19 and TRBJ2-1, with D tentatively TRBD2 (5 bases). Germline CDR1 LNHDA, CDR2 SQIVND (reference sequence). The CDR3 totals 13 residues. V was trimmed by 3 bases and J by 8 bases, leaving 11 bases between them. The CDR3 region has the DNA TGTGCCAGTAGTATGGCGGTGGAGGATGAGCAGTTCTTC. The encoded protein is CASSMAVEDEQFF.

This chain joins TRBV5-1 and TRBJ1-2; 9 nucleotides line up with TRBD1. Germline trimming cut 6 bases from V and 4 bases from J; bases unmatched to any gene: 4. CDR1 is SGHRS and CDR2 is YFSETQ in the germline V gene. This CDR3 is built from 13 residues. The CDR3, as DNA: TGCGCCAGCAACCCGGGACAGGGCTATGGCTACACCTTC. Amino acids: CASNPGQGYGYTF.

The CDR3 loop reads CASSWAVNTEAFF. CDR3 DNA sequence: TGTGCCAGCAGCTGGGCCGTGAACACTGAAGCTTTCTTT. The chain has TRBV11-1 and TRBJ1-1; D unclear. Trimming shortened V by 4 bases and J by 0 bases, and 6 bases separated the two germline ends. This CDR3 is 13 amino acids long. CDR1 and CDR2 from the germline V gene are SGHAT and FQDESV (reference sequence). Variable domain in full (rest from reference TRBV11-1 and TRBJ1-1): EAEVAQSPRYKITEKSQAVAFWCDPISGHATLYWYRQILGQGPELLVQFQDESVVDDSQLPKDRFSAERLKGVDSTLKIQPAELGDSAMYLCASSWAVNTEAFFGQGTRLTVV.

This clone was detected only once. This rearrangement joins TRBV4-2 to TRBJ2-5; 11 positions match TRBD1. The germline gives CDR1 LGHNA, CDR2 YNFKEQ. The CDR3 has 16 residues. The V segment lost 0 bases and the J segment 4 bases; nucleotides outside the gene matches: 4. As DNA, the CDR3 is TGTGCCAGCAGCCAAGACTGGGGACAGGGGGGAGAGACCCAGTACTTC. This translates into CASSQDWGQGGETQYF.

J is TRBJ2-7 and V is TRBV5-4, with D hard to call. The CDR3 is 12 residues long. Germline V gene sequence: CDR1 SGHNT, CDR2 YYREEE (reference sequence). Trimming pared 4 bases from V and 6 bases from J, leaving 11 bases between. CDR3 sequence (DNA): TGTGCCAGCAGCGGGGTGGGCGGCGAGCAGTACTTC. It is translated as CASSGVGGEQYF.

Only a few counts were recorded for this clone. The chain couples TRBV7-9 to TRBJ1-1, with no clear D. Trimming shortened V by 1 base and J by 5 bases, and 8 bases separated the two germline ends. There are 13 residues in the CDR3. The germline CDR1 and CDR2 sequences are SEHNR and FQNEAQ (reference sequence). CDR3 region: CASSLVRGTEAFF. The CDR3 region has the DNA TGTGCCAGCAGCTTAGTTCGGGGTACTGAAGCTTTCTTT.

J is TRBJ1-2 and V is TRBV10-3; D unclear. This CDR3 is built from 13 residues. Between the trimmed V and J ends, which lost 8 bases and 3 bases, there was a span of 13 bases. CDR1 and CDR2 (germline): ENHRY, SYGVKD. CDR3 protein: CAIFADGDYGYTF. CDR3 in DNA: TGTGCCATCTTCGCCGATGGGGACTATGGCTACACCTTC.

This sequence joins TRBV9 and TRBJ1-3; D is unclear. Germline V gene data show CDR1 as SGDLS and CDR2 as YYNGEE. The CDR3 covers 16 residues. The V and J ends lost 3 bases and 0 bases respectively, with 13 bases between them. The CDR3 bases are TGTGCCAGCAGCGAGCGAGTCTCGAGCTCTGGAAACACCATATATTTT. Protein: CASSERVSSSGNTIYF. Together with reference TRBV9 and TRBJ1-3, the CDR3 gives the full variable domain: DSGVTQTPKHLITATGQRVTLRCSPRSGDLSVYWYQQSLDQGLQFLIQYYNGEERAKGNILERFSAQQFPDLHSELNLSSLELGDSALYFCASSERVSSSGNTIYFGEGSWLTVV.